Below are 5 T cell receptor beta chains sequenced from a single sample in a study of cytomegalovirus exposure and HLA in healthy donors. PCR employed 60 Vbeta and 13 Jbeta primers. Clones were read by immunoSEQ multiplex PCR, and TCRdb kept only the in-frame ones, dropping some. The profile shows under 250,000 clones, about 79% of them singletons. The source material was PBMCs. These receptors were collected from a male donor in good health and CMV-seronegative.

Concerning this clone: Other DNA sequences in the same sample also yield this CDR3. This chain uses TRBV19 with TRBJ2-7, with TRBD1 identical over 8 bases. The CDR3 runs 13 residues. Per germline, CDR1 LNHDA and CDR2 SQIVND (reference sequence). V shed 3 bases, J shed 4 bases, and the junction held 2 bases outside the gene matches. The CDR3 region has the DNA TGTGCCAGTAGTATTACAGGGGGGTACGAGCAGTACTTC. Translation gives CASSITGGYEQYF.

This chain links TRBV13 with TRBJ1-3; D remains ambiguous. V gave up 11 bases and J gave up 4 bases, with 15 bases separating them. This CDR3 has 13 residues. Germline loops: CDR1 PRHDT, CDR2 FYEKMQ (reference sequence). The CDR3 sequence: CAATPPSGNTIYF. Written as DNA, the CDR3 is TGTGCCGCTACCCCGCCGTCCGGAAACACCATATATTTT.

The chain links TRBV4-2 to TRBJ2-2, with D maybe TRBD2 (6 bases). The CDR3 totals 14 residues. V dropped 7 bases and J dropped 2 bases, with 11 bases sitting between them. Germline CDR1 reads LGHNA; CDR2 reads YNFKEQ. The CDR3 is CASMGLTNTGELFF. The CDR3 nucleotides are TGTGCCAGCATGGGACTTACCAACACCGGGGAGCTGTTTTTT.

CDR3 coding DNA: TGTGCCTGGAGTGTACTGGGACAAAGACTCTCTGGAAACACCATATATTTT. Amino acid sequence: CAWSVLGQRLSGNTIYF. The chain links TRBV30 to TRBJ1-3; the D gene is possibly TRBD1 (6 bases). Germline V CDR1 and CDR2: GTSNPN, SVGIG (reference sequence). V lost 0 bases, J lost 0 bases, and 15 bases lay in between. The CDR3 length is 17 residues.

The chain recombines TRBV27 with TRBJ2-7; D gene uncertain. Germline V gene sequence: CDR1 MNHEY, CDR2 SMNVEV (reference sequence). Between the trimmed V and J ends, which lost 3 bases and 2 bases, there was a span of 17 bases. The CDR3 is made up of 16 amino acids. CDR3 nucleotides: TGTGCCAGCAGTTTCTTGTCGTCGCAGGCGACCTACGAGCAGTACTTC. Its protein is CASSFLSSQATYEQYF.